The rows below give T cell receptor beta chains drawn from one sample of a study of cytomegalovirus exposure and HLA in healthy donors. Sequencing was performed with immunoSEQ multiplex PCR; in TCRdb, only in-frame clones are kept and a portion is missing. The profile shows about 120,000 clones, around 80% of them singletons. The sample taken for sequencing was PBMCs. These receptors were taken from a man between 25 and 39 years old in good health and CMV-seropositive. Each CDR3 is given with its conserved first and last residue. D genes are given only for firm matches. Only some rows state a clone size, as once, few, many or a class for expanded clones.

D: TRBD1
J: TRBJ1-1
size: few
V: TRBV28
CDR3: CASSAAGGGWTEAFF
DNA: TGTGCCAGCAGTGCTGCAGGGGGAGGTTGGACTGAAGCTTTCTTT

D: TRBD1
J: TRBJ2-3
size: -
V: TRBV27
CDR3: CASSHRDRGTDTQYF
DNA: TGTGCCAGCTCCCACCGGGACAGGGGCACAGATACGCAGTATTTT

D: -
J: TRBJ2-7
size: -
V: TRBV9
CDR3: CASSVAGLESYEQYF
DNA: TGTGCCAGCAGCGTAGCTGGACTGGAATCCTACGAGCAGTACTTC

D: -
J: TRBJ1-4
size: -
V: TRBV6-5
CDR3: CASSPRGSGEKLFF
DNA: TGTGCCAGCAGTCCGCGAGGAAGCGGAGAAAAACTGTTTTTT

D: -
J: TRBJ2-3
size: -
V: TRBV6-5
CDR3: CASRLGRTDTQYF
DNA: TGTGCCAGCCGACTAGGTCGCACAGATACGCAGTATTTT

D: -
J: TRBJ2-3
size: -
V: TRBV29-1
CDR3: CSVERRDSPDTQYF
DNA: TGCAGCGTTGAAAGGCGGGACAGTCCCGATACGCAGTATTTT

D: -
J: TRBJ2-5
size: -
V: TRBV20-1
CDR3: CSATQETQYF
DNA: TGCAGTGCTACTCAAGAGACCCAGTACTTC

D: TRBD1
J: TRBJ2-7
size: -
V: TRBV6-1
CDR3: CASSETRGPVYEQYF
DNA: TGTGCCAGCAGTGAAACCAGGGGGCCCGTCTACGAGCAGTACTTC

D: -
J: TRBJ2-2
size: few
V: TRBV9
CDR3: CASSVGSGNTGELFF
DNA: TGTGCCAGCAGCGTAGGGTCCGGGAACACCGGGGAGCTGTTTTTT

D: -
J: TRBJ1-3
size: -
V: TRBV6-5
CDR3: CASSPSIGGNTIYF
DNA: TGTGCCAGCAGCCCGAGTATTGGTGGAAACACCATATATTTT

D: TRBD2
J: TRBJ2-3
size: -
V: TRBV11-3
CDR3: CASSSGSPDTQYF
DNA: TGTGCCAGCTCTAGCGGGAGCCCAGATACGCAGTATTTT

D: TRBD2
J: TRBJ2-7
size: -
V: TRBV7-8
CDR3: CASSLGIGTSAKYEQYF
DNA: TGTGCCAGCAGCTTAGGAATAGGGACTAGCGCAAAGTACGAGCAGTACTTC

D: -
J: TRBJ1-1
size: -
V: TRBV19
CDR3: CASSRSGVKNTEAFF
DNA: TGTGCCAGTAGTAGGTCGGGGGTCAAGAACACTGAAGCTTTCTTT

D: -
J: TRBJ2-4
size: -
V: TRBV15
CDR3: CATSREASGINIQYF
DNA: TGTGCCACCAGCAGAGAGGCCTCAGGGATAAACATTCAGTACTTC

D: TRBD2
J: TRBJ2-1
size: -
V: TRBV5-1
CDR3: CASVAGDPREQFF
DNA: TGCGCCAGCGTAGCGGGAGATCCGAGGGAGCAGTTCTTC

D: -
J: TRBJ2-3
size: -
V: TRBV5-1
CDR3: CASSSQGGDTQYF
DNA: TGCGCCAGCAGCTCCCAGGGGGGAGATACGCAGTATTTT

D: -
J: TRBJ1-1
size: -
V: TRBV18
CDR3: CASSPATATKPEAFF
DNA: TGTGCCAGCTCACCGGCCACCGCCACTAAGCCTGAAGCTTTCTTT

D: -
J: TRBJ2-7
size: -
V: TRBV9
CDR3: CASSSTGAGKKQYF
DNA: TGTGCCAGCAGCTCTACAGGGGCGGGAAAGAAGCAGTACTTC

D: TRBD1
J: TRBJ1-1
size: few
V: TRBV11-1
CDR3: CASSLYRGNTEAFF
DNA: TGTGCCAGCAGCTTATACAGGGGAAACACTGAAGCTTTCTTT

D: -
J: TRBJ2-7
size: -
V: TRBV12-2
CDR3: CASRLARQNEQYF
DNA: TGTGCAAGTCGCTTAGCGCGGCAGAACGAGCAGTACTTC

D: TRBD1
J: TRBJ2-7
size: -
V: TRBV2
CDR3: CASSEGQGANEQYF
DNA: TGTGCCAGCTCGGAGGGCCAGGGGGCCAACGAGCAGTACTTC

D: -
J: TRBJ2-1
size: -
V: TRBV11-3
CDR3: CASSLGSSGTYNEQFF
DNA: TGTGCCAGCAGCTTAGGTAGTAGCGGCACTTACAATGAGCAGTTCTTC

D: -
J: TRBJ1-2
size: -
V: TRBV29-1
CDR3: CSVEERLYGYTF
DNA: TGCAGCGTTGAAGAGCGCCTATATGGCTACACCTTC

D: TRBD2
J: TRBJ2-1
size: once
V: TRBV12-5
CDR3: CASGSGTSGRANNEQFF
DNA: TGTGCTAGTGGTTCAGGGACTAGCGGGAGGGCCAACAATGAGCAGTTCTTC